The TCR beta chain under discussion was sequenced for a study of T cell responses to AZD1222 COVID-19 vaccine. Study-level points and caveats: It was only a handful of AZD1222 recipients who were seropositive at baseline.

CDR3 size: 14 residues. CDR1 is LGHDT, CDR2 YNNKEL, per germline (reference sequence). Trimming shortened V by 6 bases and J by 6 bases, and 17 bases separated the two germline ends. For this clone: Antigen specificity is unknown.

Profiling relied on immunoSEQ multiplex PCR, and the TCRdb table lists in-frame clones only, not all of them. The sample holds about 180,000 clones, 90% to 95% seen once. V gene TRBV3-1 (or the pseudogene TRBV3-2) combines with J gene TRBJ1-1, with D tentatively TRBD1 (6 bases). The source of this sequence is an adult who received the MenACWY meningococcal vaccine as a control. Here the sequenced sample was peripheral blood, taken 28 days after the second dose of the MenACWY control vaccine. This CDR3 reads CASRPTGGGSEAFF. CDR3 DNA: TGTGCCAGCAGACCCACGGGGGGGGGCTCTGAAGCTTTCTTT.